These 28 T cell receptor beta chains were sequenced from one sample in a study of T cell responses to AZD1222 COVID-19 vaccine. The assay was immunoSEQ multiplex PCR, and TCRdb's table has in-frame clones only and misses some. The sample has about 46,000 clones, 70% to 90% seen once. This specimen was peripheral blood, taken 28 days after the second AZD1222 dose. These receptors came from an adult who received the AZD1222 COVID-19 vaccine.

The V call is TRBV7-9, the J call TRBJ2-7, with D perhaps TRBD1 (6 bases). This CDR3 contains 14 residues. Germline CDR1 and CDR2: SEHNR and FQNEAQ (reference sequence). Trimming pared 2 bases from V and 5 bases from J, leaving 13 bases between. Here the CDR3 DNA reads TGTGCCAGCAGCTTATTGAACAGGGTGAACGAGCAGTACTTC. This translates into CASSLLNRVNEQYF.

The rearrangement uses TRBV9 and TRBJ1-1; 7 positions match TRBD1. This CDR3 is built from 15 residues. J lost 11 bases, V lost 0 bases, and 13 bases had no gene match. The germline gives CDR1 SGDLS, CDR2 YYNGEE. CDR3 in DNA: TGTGCCAGCAGCGTAGCAGGGGCCTCTCCCAGGGGGGCTTTCTTT. This codes for CASSVAGASPRGAFF. The full variable domain, rest sourced from reference TRBV9 and TRBJ1-1, is DSGVTQTPKHLITATGQRVTLRCSPRSGDLSVYWYQQSLDQGLQFLIQYYNGEERAKGNILERFSAQQFPDLHSELNLSSLELGDSALYFCASSVAGASPRGAFFGQGTRLTVV.

The chain combines TRBV2 with TRBJ1-4; D remains ambiguous. The CDR3 has 12 amino acids. V was pared by 6 bases and J by 15 bases, with 17 bases between. From germline, CDR1 is SNHLY and CDR2 FYNNEI. The CDR3: CASSPPVPRVFF. The CDR3 nucleotides are TGTGCCAGCAGCCCGCCCGTACCTCGGGTGTTTTTT. Combining the CDR3 with reference TRBV2 and TRBJ1-4 gives the whole variable domain EPEVTQTPSHQVTQMGQEVILRCVPISNHLYFYWYRQILGQKVEFLVSFYNNEISEKSEIFDDQFSVERPDGSNFTLKIRSTKLEDSAMYFCASSPPVPRVFFGSGTQLSVL.

This rearrangement joins TRBV10-1 to TRBJ2-1, with 8 bases aligning to TRBD1. V was pared by 6 bases and J by 8 bases, with 9 bases of the junction left unmatched. Germline CDR1 is WNHNN and CDR2 is SYGVQD (reference sequence). The length of the CDR3 is 14 residues. The CDR3 bases are TGCGCCAGCAGCTTGACAGGGGTGAAGGATGAGCAGTTCTTC. The encoded protein is CASSLTGVKDEQFF.

This clone was seen only once. This chain joins TRBV7-9 and TRBJ2-5; unclear D gene. V lost 1 base and J 1 base, leaving 4 bases between the germline ends. The CDR3 runs 13 residues. The germline CDR1 and CDR2 sequences are SEHNR and FQNEAQ (reference sequence). CDR3 residues: CASSLGVQETQYF. DNA of the CDR3: TGTGCCAGCAGCTTAGGGGTCCAAGAGACCCAGTACTTC. The full variable domain, completed using reference TRBV7-9 and TRBJ2-5, is DTGVSQNPRHKITKRGQNVTFRCDPISEHNRLYWYRQTLGQGPEFLTYFQNEAQLEKSRLLSDRFSAERPKGSFSTLEIQRTEQGDSAMYLCASSLGVQETQYFGPGTRLLVL.

The rearrangement links TRBV9 to TRBJ2-7; 14 bases match TRBD2. The J segment lost 2 bases and the V segment lost 0 bases, leaving 1 base of the junction unmatched. Germline V gene lookup returns CDR1 SGDLS and CDR2 YYNGEE. The CDR3 is 16 residues long. CDR3 sequence: CASSVGLAGGPYEQYF. CDR3 nucleotides: TGTGCCAGCAGCGTAGGACTAGCGGGAGGGCCCTACGAGCAGTACTTC.

This chain uses TRBV27 with TRBJ1-5; tentative D call: TRBD1 (5 bases). V was pared by 6 bases and J by 4 bases, with 13 bases between. Germline CDR1 is MNHEY and CDR2 is SMNVEV (reference sequence). This CDR3 spans 14 amino acids. The CDR3 here is CASRDTGPNQPQHF. DNA for the CDR3: TGTGCCAGCAGGGACACAGGTCCAAATCAGCCCCAGCATTTT.

The chain combines TRBV12-3 or TRBV12-4 with TRBJ2-3; no clear D gene. This CDR3 has 11 residues. V was trimmed by 7 bases and J by 6 bases, leaving 8 bases between them. CDR3 sequence reads: CASTLGDTQYF. CDR3 sequence (DNA): TGTGCCAGCACTCTGGGGGATACGCAGTATTTT.

The chain employs TRBV6-6 and TRBJ1-1; possible D gene TRBD1, 5 bases. This CDR3 comprises 14 residues. Germline V lookup: CDR1 MNHNY, CDR2 SVGAGI (reference sequence). V shed 0 bases and J shed 7 bases, with 12 bases lying between them. The DNA of the CDR3 is TGTGCCAGCAGTTACTCCATTTGGGGGATTGAAGCTTTCTTT. Translated: CASSYSIWGIEAFF.

This chain connects TRBV28 to TRBJ1-1; 9 nucleotides align to TRBD1. The CDR3 runs 17 residues. Trimming at V came to 4 bases and at J to 4 bases, leaving 13 bases not matched to a gene. Germline V lookup: CDR1 MDHEN, CDR2 SYDVKM. CDR3 sequence reads: CASSSAGQGRRGTEAFF. CDR3 DNA: TGTGCCAGCAGTTCCGCCGGACAGGGGCGTCGGGGCACTGAAGCTTTCTTT.

This sequence joins TRBV3-1 (or the pseudogene TRBV3-2) and TRBJ2-1; TRBD2 agrees at 10 bases. The CDR3 has 16 residues. The V segment lost 3 bases and the J segment 0 bases; nucleotides outside the gene matches: 2. Germline CDR1 and CDR2: LGHDT and YNNKEL (reference sequence). CDR3 sequence reads: CASSHVAGGSYNEQFF. CDR3 bases: TGTGCCAGCAGCCACGTAGCGGGGGGCTCCTACAATGAGCAGTTCTTC.

The chain links TRBV7-9 to TRBJ2-7; 7 nucleotides agree with TRBD1. The junction had 12 bases not matched to a gene; V was cut back by 7 bases and J by 3 bases. The CDR3 sequence is 15 residues long. CDR1 is SEHNR, CDR2 FQNEAQ, per germline (reference sequence). CDR3 region: CASNSDGDSYYEQYF. DNA of the CDR3: TGTGCCAGCAATTCCGATGGGGACAGCTACTACGAGCAGTACTTC.

The chain joins TRBV27 to TRBJ2-1; 8 bases line up with TRBD2. CDR1 and CDR2 (germline): MNHEY, SMNVEV (reference sequence). V lost 6 bases, J lost 3 bases, and 13 bases stayed unmatched. The CDR3 is made up of 17 amino acids. Here the CDR3 DNA reads TGTGCCAGCAGACGATCGACCCGGGGGGGACTCTACAATGAGCAGTTCTTC. It codes for CASRRSTRGGLYNEQFF.

The chain uses TRBV5-1 and TRBJ1-6; 9 bases fit TRBD1. The length of the CDR3 is 16 residues. Germline loops: CDR1 SGHRS, CDR2 YFSETQ. V lost 0 bases to trimming and J lost 7 bases; unmatched junction nucleotides: 5. The CDR3 bases are TGCGCCAGCAGCTTGGGGACAGGGGTAAAGAATTCACCCCTCCACTTT. Protein: CASSLGTGVKNSPLHF.

V gene TRBV10-2 combines with J gene TRBJ1-5, with D perhaps TRBD1 (6 bases). Germline V gene lookup returns CDR1 WSHSY and CDR2 SAAADI. Trimming stripped 3 bases from V and 5 bases from J, with 14 bases between. The CDR3 contains 15 residues. This CDR3 reads CASSEATGQYQPQHF. In nucleotides, the CDR3 is TGCGCCAGCAGTGAAGCGACAGGCCAATATCAGCCCCAGCATTTT.

The chain couples TRBV19 to TRBJ1-6; D is ambiguous. Trimming cost V 7 bases and J 4 bases, with 14 bases left between them. CDR3 length: 15 amino acids. CDR1 and CDR2 (germline): LNHDA, SQIVND (reference sequence). CDR3 nucleotide sequence: TGTGCCAGTATGGCTGGCAGACTTTATAATTCACCCCTCCACTTT. Translating it yields CASMAGRLYNSPLHF.

The chain carries TRBV27 and TRBJ1-6; D is unresolved. Germline CDR1 reads MNHEY; CDR2 reads SMNVEV (reference sequence). There are 17 residues in the CDR3. V was shortened by 0 bases and J by 2 bases, with 11 bases between the two germline ends. The CDR3 DNA is TGTGCCAGCAGTTTATCTGGGGTGCGTGCCTATAATTCACCCCTCCACTTT. Protein sequence: CASSLSGVRAYNSPLHF.

This chain joins TRBV7-2 and TRBJ2-5; tentatively, D is TRBD2 (5 bases). The germline gives CDR1 SGHTA, CDR2 FQGNSA. Trimming left V 5 bases short and J 5 bases short, with 15 bases between. The CDR3 is 14 amino acids. In nucleotides, the CDR3 is TGTGCCAGCAGCATTCAGGAACCGGGGGAGACCCAGTACTTC. Its protein product is CASSIQEPGETQYF.

The count of this clone is one. This sequence joins TRBV6-6 and TRBJ1-5; tentative D call: TRBD1 (6 bases). Trimming took off 6 bases at V and 5 bases at J, with 8 bases between the two ends. This CDR3 is 12 amino acids long. Germline assignment: CDR1 MNHNY and CDR2 SVGAGI (reference sequence). CDR3: CASSSGDQPQHF. For the CDR3, the DNA is TGTGCCAGCAGCTCAGGGGATCAGCCCCAGCATTTT.

Only a few counts were recorded for this clone. The chain has TRBV19 and TRBJ2-1; TRBD1 might be the D (7 bases). Looked up from germline, CDR1 is LNHDA and CDR2 is SQIVND (reference sequence). Trimming pared 5 bases from V and 3 bases from J, leaving 14 bases between. The CDR3 spans 15 residues. The CDR3 loop is CASSGRQGGYNEQFF. The CDR3 nucleotides are TGTGCCAGTAGTGGACGACAGGGAGGCTACAATGAGCAGTTCTTC.

The chain carries TRBV7-9 and TRBJ1-5; the D is unclear. V shed 1 base and J shed 2 bases, with 9 bases lying between them. The CDR3 loop spans 15 amino acids. Germline values: CDR1 SEHNR, CDR2 FQNEAQ (reference sequence). CDR3 sequence: CASSLEGIGNQPQHF. As DNA, the CDR3 is TGTGCCAGCAGCTTAGAAGGGATTGGCAATCAGCCCCAGCATTTT.

This chain uses TRBV6-1 with TRBJ2-7, with D perhaps given as TRBD1 or TRBD2 (5 bases each). V dropped 3 bases and J dropped 1 base, with 16 bases sitting between them. Germline V CDR1 and CDR2: MNHNS, SASEGT. The CDR3 loop spans 16 amino acids. CDR3 protein: CASSEVGGGFSYEQYF. The CDR3 nucleotides read TGTGCCAGCAGTGAGGTTGGGGGTGGCTTTTCCTACGAGCAGTACTTC.

V is TRBV5-6 and J is TRBJ2-4, with TRBD1 matching 8 bases. The J segment lost 0 bases and the V segment lost 3 bases, leaving 5 bases of the junction unmatched. This CDR3 comprises 16 residues. CDR1 SGHDT and CDR2 YYEEEE come from the germline V gene. DNA for the CDR3: TGTGCCAGCAGCTCCATACAGGGGGGAGCCAAAAACATTCAGTACTTC. It translates to CASSSIQGGAKNIQYF.

This chain joins TRBV9 and TRBJ2-5; TRBD1 is a possible D gene (6 bases). Trimming stripped 4 bases from V and 5 bases from J, with 15 bases between. CDR3 length: 14 residues. In germline, CDR1 is SGDLS, CDR2 YYNGEE. The DNA of the CDR3 is TGTGCCAGCAGCCAAGGGGGTCTTGGGGAGACCCAGTACTTC. Protein product: CASSQGGLGETQYF.

This clone was seen a single time. This chain connects TRBV7-2 to TRBJ2-7; the match to TRBD2 covers 11 bases. The CDR3 is 17 amino acids. V shed 1 base and J 8 bases; nucleotides not matched to a gene: 13. The germline gives CDR1 SGHTA, CDR2 FQGNSA. The CDR3 sequence is CASSLEGTSGSGSQQYF. CDR3 sequence (DNA): TGTGCCAGCAGCTTAGAGGGGACTAGCGGTTCTGGAAGCCAGCAGTACTTC. Using reference TRBV7-2 and TRBJ2-7 for the parts outside the CDR3, the full variable domain is GAGVSQSPSNKVTEKGKDVELRCDPISGHTALYWYRQSLGQGLEFLIYFQGNSAPDKSGLPSDRFSAERTGGSVSTLTIQRTQQEDSAVYLCASSLEGTSGSGSQQYFGPGTRLTVT.

This clone came up a few times. V usage is TRBV4-1 and J usage is TRBJ2-7; D is perhaps TRBD2 (5 bases). Germline V lookup: CDR1 MGHRA, CDR2 YSYEKL. V lost 5 bases and J lost 7, with 21 bases in between. The CDR3 length is 15 residues. CDR3 in amino acids: CASSARTESRGEQYF. The CDR3 DNA reads TGCGCCAGCAGCGCCCGGACCGAAAGTCGAGGGGAGCAGTACTTC.

The chain employs TRBV5-6 and TRBJ1-2, with D tentatively TRBD1 (5 bases). CDR3 length: 13 amino acids. With 6 bases removed from V and 9 bases from J, the gap between germline ends came to 18 bases. The germline V gene has CDR1 SGHDT and CDR2 YYEEEE. The chain's CDR3 is CASTGLRDISYTF. For the CDR3, the DNA is TGTGCCAGCACCGGACTCAGGGATATAAGCTACACCTTC.

This clone was observed a handful of times. The genes are TRBV6-5 and TRBJ1-5; TRBD1 aligns across 9 bases. The germline V gene encodes CDR1 MNHEY and CDR2 SVGAGI. The V gene end was trimmed by 7 bases and the J gene end by 6 bases; junction bases not matched to a gene: 4. The CDR3 runs to 13 residues. In nucleotides, the CDR3 is TGTGCCAGCACCGGGACAGGGAGTCAGCCCCAGCATTTT. It codes for CASTGTGSQPQHF.